The source of this T cell receptor beta chain is a study of long-term antiretroviral therapy in people with HIV. The CDR3 covers 14 residues. The germline V gene encodes CDR1 PRHDT and CDR2 FYEKMQ (reference sequence). The V and J ends lost 7 bases and 4 bases respectively, with 16 bases between them. An immunoSEQ assay, version v3.0, was performed at survey level. Sequencing was performed with immunoSEQ multiplex PCR; in TCRdb, only in-frame clones are kept and a portion is missing. The data hold 25,000 to 35,000 clones, with 80% observed a single time. The chain combines TRBV13 with TRBJ2-5; either TRBD1 or TRBD2 may supply D (7 bases each). Sequenced here: unsorted PBMCs, sampled 0.3 years after starting antiretroviral therapy. The TCR was taken from a man aged 35 to 55 with HIV. CDR3 region: CASTQGGTAETQYF. The CDR3 bases are TGTGCCAGCACCCAGGGGGGGACAGCAGAGACCCAGTACTTC.